These 13 T cell receptor beta chains came from one sample sequenced in a study of T cells after yellow fever vaccination. A single record per CDR3 protein comes from TCRdb applying MiXCR to the 5' RACE reads. Seen here are 110,000 or so distinct CDR3 sequences, more than 5.5% observed once, and the top ten hold approximately 2.7%. Sequencing used CD4+ T cells sorted from PBMCs, obtained about 41 days after the first yellow fever vaccination. The receptors come from a man younger than 35 who received the YFV17D yellow fever vaccine.

This clonotype was observed many times. CDR3 sequence reads: CASSQLPGQGPNNEQFF. The CDR3, as DNA: TGTGCCAGCAGCCAACTCCCGGGACAGGGCCCTAACAATGAGCAGTTCTTC. The chain carries TRBV7-9 and TRBJ2-1; 9 bases agree with TRBD1. Trimming cost V 5 bases and J 5 bases; bases outside gene matches: 13. The CDR3 sequence is 17 residues long. Per the germline V gene, CDR1 is SEHNR and CDR2 is FQNEAQ (reference sequence).

This clonotype has a count of ten or more. The chain carries TRBV12-3 or TRBV12-4 and TRBJ2-3; D might be TRBD2 (5 bases). Trimming stripped 1 base from V and 6 bases from J, with 11 bases between. The length of the CDR3 is 14 residues. CDR3 protein: CASSLGSGWDTQYF. CDR3 bases: TGTGCCAGCAGTTTAGGAAGCGGTTGGGATACGCAGTATTTT.

In this sample, this clonotype turned up many times. The chain employs TRBV21-1 and TRBJ2-5. TRBV21-1 is a pseudogene. The CDR3 is 13 residues long. The CDR3 DNA sequence: TGTGCCAGCAGCGCACAGGTCCAAGAGACCCAGTACTTC. As protein: CASSAQVQETQYF.

The sample holds many counts of this clonotype. The V gene is TRBV7-8, the J gene TRBJ2-1, with 10 bases matching TRBD1. This CDR3 has 14 residues. V lost 5 bases, J lost 10 bases, and 8 bases stayed unmatched. CDR1 SGHVS and CDR2 FQNEAQ come from the germline V gene. The CDR3 reads CASSLRQGAREQFF. The CDR3 DNA follows: TGTGCCAGCAGCCTCCGACAGGGGGCACGGGAGCAGTTCTTC.

With regard to this clonotype: A read error may be the cause here, since a much bigger clone is one base away. The J gene is TRBJ2-6, the V gene TRBV30; no definite D call. CDR1 and CDR2 (germline): GTSNPN, SVGIG (reference sequence). There are 13 residues in the CDR3. CDR3 DNA sequence: TGTGCCTGGGGTGTTCAGGGGGCCAACGTCCTGACTTTC. This encodes CAWGVQGANVLTF.

V usage is TRBV15 and J usage is TRBJ1-3; maybe TRBD1 (6 bases). Germline-derived CDR1 and CDR2 are LNHNV and YYDKDF (reference sequence). CDR3 size: 15 residues. The V and J ends lost 1 base and 0 bases respectively, with 7 bases between them. CDR3 nucleotide sequence: TGTGCCACCAGCAGAGCAGGGGCCTCTGGAAACACCATATATTTT. Its protein product is CATSRAGASGNTIYF.

This clonotype was recorded many times. The chain uses TRBV2 and TRBJ2-7; D call uncertain. Per germline, CDR1 SNHLY and CDR2 FYNNEI. The CDR3 is made up of 12 amino acids. The V end was cut by 6 bases, the J end by 6 bases, with 12 bases between. CDR3 in amino acids: CASRDPRFEQYF. The CDR3 coding sequence is TGTGCCAGCAGGGACCCCCGGTTCGAGCAGTACTTC.

Ten or more counts support this clonotype. This rearrangement joins TRBV6-2 or TRBV6-3 to TRBJ1-5; D is possibly TRBD1 (6 bases). CDR3 length equals 17 residues. Looked up from germline, CDR1 is MNHEY and CDR2 is SVGEGT. V was pared by 4 bases and J by 5 bases, with 21 bases between. Here the CDR3 reads CASSLSFRTAIYQPQHF. CDR3 bases: TGTGCCAGCAGTTTGTCATTCCGGACAGCCATTTATCAGCCCCAGCATTTT.

As to this clonotype: This sequence may be a read error, since a much larger clone differs from it by one base. This chain connects TRBV5-5 to TRBJ1-4; D might be TRBD1 (6 bases). V gave up 4 bases and J gave up 3 bases, with 19 bases separating them. CDR1 SGHKS and CDR2 YYEKEE come from the germline V gene (reference sequence). The CDR3 sequence is 17 residues long. The DNA of the CDR3 is TGTGCCAGCAGCGCATCTCCGGGACGACAGGCTAATGAAAAACTGTTTTTT. It is translated as CASSASPGRQANEKLFF.

The table lists this clonotype with many counts. This chain connects TRBV5-1 to TRBJ2-1; 9 bases line up with TRBD2. V lost 1 base, J lost 5 bases, and 4 bases stayed unmatched. CDR1 is SGHRS and CDR2 is YFSETQ in the germline V gene. CDR3 length: 15 amino acids. This CDR3 is CASSLTLAGHNEQFF. CDR3 in DNA: TGCGCCAGCAGCTTGACCCTAGCGGGGCACAATGAGCAGTTCTTC.

This clonotype was observed many times. The chain recombines TRBV18 with TRBJ2-4; D tentatively reads TRBD1 or TRBD2 (5 bases each). V lost 5 bases and J lost 8, with 16 bases in between. This CDR3 spans 14 amino acids. The germline gives CDR1 KGHSH, CDR2 LQKENI. CDR3 in amino acids: CASSTEGPRDIQYF. CDR3 nucleotides: TGTGCCAGCTCAACCGAGGGGCCGAGAGACATTCAGTACTTC.

This chain links TRBV20-1 with TRBJ2-1, with D perhaps assigned TRBD1 or TRBD2 (5 bases each). V lost 7 bases, J lost 10 bases, and 32 bases lay in between. Per germline, CDR1 DFQATT and CDR2 SNEGSKA (reference sequence). There are 17 residues in the CDR3. In nucleotides, the CDR3 is TGCAGTGTCCCTACCGCATCCGGGACCAACGCAATGAGGGAGCAGTTCTTC. This gives the protein CSVPTASGTNAMREQFF.

The sample holds many counts of this clonotype. CDR3 in amino acids: CASSQPGQDNSPLHF. The CDR3 bases are TGTGCCAGCAGCCAGCCGGGACAGGATAATTCACCCCTCCACTTT. This chain links TRBV4-2 with TRBJ1-6, with 8 bases matching TRBD1. The length of the CDR3 is 15 residues. After removal of 3 bases from V and 5 bases from J, the junction contained 3 bases not matched to a gene. Germline V CDR1 and CDR2: LGHNA, YNFKEQ.